Below are 27 T cell receptor beta chains sequenced from a single sample in a study of T cells after yellow fever vaccination. TCRdb analysed the 5' RACE reads with MiXCR anew, one entry per CDR3 protein. The data show 250,000 to 400,000 distinct CDR3 sequences, with roughly 4.3% seen just once and approximately 20% held by the top ten. The sample was PBMCs, taken 15 days after the yellow fever booster vaccination. These receptors were taken from a man aged 18 to 29 who received the YFV17D yellow fever vaccine.

This clonotype was seen more than once but under ten times. The chain has TRBV5-1 and TRBJ2-7, with TRBD2 matching 7 bases. The ends lost 2 bases at V and 4 bases at J; junction bases unmatched: 6. The CDR3 is made up of 14 amino acids. CDR1 and CDR2 from the germline V gene are SGHRS and YFSETQ. This CDR3 reads CASSLAAGLYEQYF. The CDR3 DNA is TGCGCCAGCAGCTTAGCAGCGGGACTTTACGAGCAGTACTTC.

Only a few counts were recorded for this clonotype. The gene calls are TRBV6-5 and TRBJ2-7, with a possible D match to TRBD1 (6 bases). The CDR3 is made up of 16 amino acids. The germline V gene has CDR1 MNHEY and CDR2 SVGAGI. Trimming cost V 2 bases and J 5 bases, with 19 bases left between them. CDR3 amino acids: CASSYRQGWFIDEQYF. CDR3 sequence (DNA): TGTGCCAGCAGTTACAGGCAGGGGTGGTTCATAGACGAGCAGTACTTC.

This clonotype was picked up many times. The V call is TRBV20-1, the J call TRBJ2-7; a possible D gene is TRBD2 (5 bases). The CDR3 covers 14 residues. Trimming removed 3 bases from V and 1 base from J, with 13 bases in between. Germline CDR1 reads DFQATT; CDR2 reads SNEGSKA (reference sequence). CDR3 region: CSARNWLASYEQYF. Here the CDR3 DNA reads TGCAGTGCTAGGAATTGGCTAGCATCCTACGAGCAGTACTTC.

This chain uses TRBV5-1 with TRBJ2-6; 7 bases agree with TRBD1. Germline CDR1 SGHRS, CDR2 YFSETQ. CDR3 length: 17 amino acids. V lost 4 bases, J lost 2 bases, and 9 bases stayed unmatched. DNA of the CDR3: TGCGCCAGCAGCACGAACCCGACAGGGACTGGGGCCAACGTCCTGACTTTC. Its translation is CASSTNPTGTGANVLTF.

This clonotype has a handful of counts. This chain uses TRBV7-2 with TRBJ2-1; 7 bases are shared with TRBD2. After removal of 4 bases from V and 5 bases from J, the junction contained 5 bases not matched to a gene. This CDR3 contains 14 residues. Germline CDR1 reads SGHTA; CDR2 reads FQGNSA. The CDR3 DNA follows: TGTGCCAGCAGCTACCCGGGGGGTCACAATGAGCAGTTCTTC. Translating gives CASSYPGGHNEQFF.

This clonotype was seen only a few times. The rearrangement links TRBV12-3 or TRBV12-4 to TRBJ1-6; 8 positions agree with TRBD1. The ends lost 5 bases at V and 7 bases at J; junction bases unmatched: 4. There are 14 residues in the CDR3. The chain's CDR3 is CASSRQGQNSPLHF. Written as DNA, the CDR3 is TGTGCCAGCAGTAGACAGGGGCAAAATTCACCCCTCCACTTT.

This clonotype was counted only a few times. J is TRBJ2-7 and V is TRBV19; no reliable D call. CDR1 is LNHDA and CDR2 is SQIVND in the germline V gene (reference sequence). The CDR3 consists of 14 residues. Deletions cut 0 bases from V and 6 bases from J, with 12 bases between. Here the CDR3 reads CASSIDNEWGEQYF. The CDR3 nucleotides are TGTGCCAGTAGTATAGATAATGAGTGGGGCGAGCAGTACTTC.

In this sample, this clonotype turned up many times. The chain links TRBV5-1 to TRBJ1-4; the D gene is possibly TRBD1 (5 bases). This CDR3 has 14 residues. From germline, CDR1 is SGHRS and CDR2 YFSETQ. V was pared by 7 bases and J by 0 bases, with 10 bases between. The CDR3, as DNA: TGCGCCAGCGGCCAGGGCTCAACTAATGAAAAACTGTTTTTT. This sequence encodes CASGQGSTNEKLFF.

V usage is TRBV11-2 and J usage is TRBJ2-2, with 7 bases fitting TRBD1. Looked up from germline, CDR1 is SGHAT and CDR2 is FQNNGV. The CDR3 is made up of 16 amino acids. Trimming at V came to 5 bases and at J to 4 bases, leaving 10 bases not matched to a gene. The CDR3 loop is CASSRRGGTSTGELFF. The CDR3 DNA reads TGTGCCAGCAGCCGGCGAGGGGGCACGAGCACCGGGGAGCTGTTTTTT.

At least ten counts were recorded for this clonotype. The chain has TRBV27 and TRBJ2-3; 8 nucleotides align to TRBD2. This CDR3 comprises 16 residues. Germline loops: CDR1 MNHEY, CDR2 SMNVEV (reference sequence). The V segment lost 3 bases and the J segment 4 bases; nucleotides outside the gene matches: 9. DNA of the CDR3: TGTGCCAGCAGTTTTTCCCTAGCGGGCGGAGCAGATACGCAGTATTTT. Translating gives CASSFSLAGGADTQYF.

This chain connects TRBV5-1 to TRBJ2-2, with D possibly being TRBD1 or TRBD2 (5 bases each). The germline V gene encodes CDR1 SGHRS and CDR2 YFSETQ. The CDR3 is 15 amino acids. Between the trimmed V and J ends, which lost 0 bases and 3 bases, there was a span of 9 bases. This CDR3 reads CASSLDQGHTGELFF. CDR3 sequence (DNA): TGCGCCAGCAGCTTGGACCAGGGACACACCGGGGAGCTGTTTTTT.

This clonotype was seen many times. This chain links TRBV7-2 with TRBJ2-5; TRBD1 or TRBD2 may be the D gene (5 bases each). V shed 0 bases and J shed 4 bases, with 15 bases lying between them. The CDR3 runs 16 residues. From germline, CDR1 is SGHTA and CDR2 FQGNSA. CDR3: CASSLASGSGGETQYF. The CDR3 coding sequence is TGTGCCAGCAGCTTAGCGTCGGGATCTGGGGGAGAGACCCAGTACTTC.

The DNA of the CDR3 is TGTGCCAGCAGCTCCCGACAGAACACTGAAGCTTTCTTT. Amino acid sequence: CASSSRQNTEAFF. J is TRBJ1-1 and V is TRBV7-2; D uncertain. V lost 4 bases and J lost 1, with 7 bases in between. The CDR3 is 13 residues long. CDR1 is SGHTA and CDR2 is FQGNSA in the germline V gene.

The rearrangement links TRBV12-2 to TRBJ2-1; the table's TRBD2 call for D was not verified on the DNA. TRBV12-2 is annotated as a pseudogene. The CDR3 is 16 amino acids. This chain's CDR3 is CASRKRFSGAYNEQFF. CDR3 sequence (DNA): TGTGCAAGTCGCAAGCGCTTTAGCGGGGCCTACAATGAGCAGTTCTTC.

This clonotype was counted many times. The rearrangement links TRBV18 to TRBJ2-3; D is ambiguous. The germline V gene encodes CDR1 KGHSH and CDR2 LQKENI. The CDR3 totals 14 residues. The germline V and J ends were trimmed by 0 bases and 5 bases, with 9 bases remaining between them. The CDR3: CASSPPGGQDTQYF. The CDR3 DNA is TGTGCCAGCTCACCACCGGGTGGGCAAGATACGCAGTATTTT.

This clonotype was detected ten times or more. The rearrangement links TRBV2 to TRBJ2-3; 7 positions agree with TRBD1. The germline CDR1 and CDR2 sequences are SNHLY and FYNNEI. Unmatched junction bases numbered 2, after V lost 4 bases and J lost 4 bases. The CDR3 sequence is 13 residues long. CDR3 sequence reads: CASSVGQPDTQYF. The CDR3 region has the DNA TGTGCCAGCAGTGTGGGACAGCCAGATACGCAGTATTTT.

The chain joins TRBV19 to TRBJ1-1; TRBD1 matches 9 bases. V dropped 4 bases and J dropped 0; count of bases not matched to a gene: 6. The CDR3 totals 16 residues. Germline lookup yields CDR1 LNHDA and CDR2 SQIVND (reference sequence). CDR3 nucleotides: TGTGCCAGTAGTAACCCTGGACAGGGGATGAACACTGAAGCTTTCTTT. Translating gives CASSNPGQGMNTEAFF.

The CDR3, as DNA: TGTGCCAGCAGACCCCCCCCGGGACAGGGGGCGCGGAACTACAATGAGCAGTTCTTC. Its protein product is CASRPPPGQGARNYNEQFF. This chain links TRBV6-5 with TRBJ2-1; 12 nucleotides agree with TRBD1. Germline-derived CDR1 and CDR2 are MNHEY and SVGAGI. The CDR3 sequence is 19 residues long. Trimming cost V 6 bases and J 3 bases; bases outside gene matches: 15.

In its sample, this clonotype was seen a few times. The chain has TRBV20-1 and TRBJ2-5; weak D call: TRBD1 (6 bases). Germline lookup yields CDR1 DFQATT and CDR2 SNEGSKA (reference sequence). CDR3 length: 14 residues. The V end was cut by 6 bases, the J end by 5 bases, with 19 bases between. The CDR3 nucleotides are TGCAGTGCAGACGCTACAGGGTATAGGGAGACCCAGTACTTC. Translation gives CSADATGYRETQYF.

The genes are TRBV20-1 and TRBJ2-3, with D hard to call. Germline CDR1 is DFQATT and CDR2 is SNEGSKA (reference sequence). CDR3 length: 15 residues. Trimming took 2 bases from V and 2 from J, leaving 14 bases between them. The chain's CDR3 is CSARPAPAHTDTQYF. CDR3 in DNA: TGCAGTGCTAGACCAGCCCCAGCCCACACAGATACGCAGTATTTT.

A single count supports this clonotype. One end of the junction fails to match germline, which may point to a read error. V and J are TRBV29-1 and TRBJ2-1, with D possibly matching TRBD2 (7 bases). The CDR3 has 14 amino acids. Germline CDR1 reads SQVTM; CDR2 reads ANQGSEA. The CDR3 loop reads CSVDGGGSYTEQFF. Written as DNA, the CDR3 is TGCAGCGTTGACGGCGGGGGCTCCTACACTGAGCAGTTCTTC.

This clonotype was detected ten times or more. The gene calls are TRBV4-1 and TRBJ1-5, with a weak D call TRBD1 (6 bases). Germline loops: CDR1 MGHRA, CDR2 YSYEKL. The CDR3 extends over 14 amino acids. Between the trimmed V and J ends, which lost 3 bases and 4 bases, there was a span of 10 bases. CDR3 sequence: CASSHTGKNQPQHF. CDR3 sequence (DNA): TGCGCCAGCAGCCACACAGGGAAGAATCAGCCCCAGCATTTT.

This clonotype has a count of ten or more. The chain couples TRBV29-1 to TRBJ1-2; D remains unclear. Trimming left V 6 bases short and J 1 base short, with 12 bases between. The CDR3 sequence is 13 residues long. The germline V gene encodes CDR1 SQVTM and CDR2 ANQGSEA. The CDR3 loop reads CSVFLTDNYGYTF. The CDR3 DNA sequence: TGCAGCGTCTTTTTGACGGATAACTATGGCTACACCTTC.

This clonotype was found many times. The rearrangement joins TRBV20-1 to TRBJ2-5; D gene ambiguous. Trimming shortened V by 3 bases and J by 3 bases, and 8 bases separated the two germline ends. The CDR3 spans 12 residues. CDR1 is DFQATT, CDR2 SNEGSKA, per germline (reference sequence). This CDR3 is CSASAGEETQYF. As DNA, the CDR3 is TGCAGTGCTAGTGCTGGGGAAGAGACCCAGTACTTC.

This clonotype was seen a handful of times. The V and J genes are TRBV12-3 or TRBV12-4 and TRBJ2-7; a weak D match, TRBD1 (5 bases). With 2 bases removed from V and 0 bases from J, the gap between germline ends came to 8 bases. The CDR3 is made up of 14 amino acids. For the CDR3, the DNA is TGTGCCAGCAGTTTAAACAGGTACTCCTACGAGCAGTACTTC. Translating it yields CASSLNRYSYEQYF.

In its sample, this clonotype was seen many times. The J gene is TRBJ2-1, the V gene TRBV7-8; 12 bases are shared with TRBD2. Germline CDR1 and CDR2: SGHVS and FQNEAQ. Losses at the gene ends were 1 base for V and 8 bases for J; bases not matched to a gene: 21. The CDR3 has 21 amino acids. In nucleotides, the CDR3 is TGTGCCAGCAGCTTAGGCAATAGGCTAGCGGGGGGGCGCAGAGTCGACCATGAGCAGTTCTTC. Protein product: CASSLGNRLAGGRRVDHEQFF.

This clonotype has a count of ten or more. The V and J genes are TRBV5-1 and TRBJ2-7; 10 bases align to TRBD1. V lost 3 bases to trimming and J lost 6 bases; unmatched junction nucleotides: 3. Germline V lookup: CDR1 SGHRS, CDR2 YFSETQ. This CDR3 region has 13 residues. This chain's CDR3 is CASSWGTGAEQYF. The CDR3 DNA reads as TGCGCCAGCAGCTGGGGGACAGGGGCCGAGCAGTACTTC.